This T cell receptor (beta chain) was sequenced for a study of Graves' ophthalmopathy and Graves' hyperthyroidism. Looking at the study overall: Researchers obtained peripheral blood at initial diagnosis, before any treatment had begun.

The CDR3 spans 14 residues. V dropped 5 bases and J dropped 1 base, with 12 bases sitting between them. Researchers turned away patients with other autoimmune diseases, uncontrolled infections, pregnancy or lactation. Investigators amplified TCR beta CDR3 regions from RNA transcripts. HTBI-primed first-round RT-PCR preceded second-round multiplex PCR. TCRdb redid the calling of the multiplex PCR reads with MiXCR, one entry per CDR3 protein. The data contain approximately 210,000 distinct CDR3 sequences, about 32% of them singletons. The chain has TRBV12-3 or TRBV12-4 and TRBJ2-7, with D possibly being TRBD1 or TRBD2 (5 bases each). Source material: peripheral blood. This receptor was obtained from a man aged 50 to 59 with Graves' ophthalmopathy. The CDR3 here is CASSGTRGSYEQYF. The CDR3 region has the DNA TGTGCCAGCAGTGGGACCCGAGGGTCCTACGAGCAGTACTTC.